These 20 T cell receptor beta chains originate from one sample sequenced in a study of cytomegalovirus exposure and HLA in healthy donors. This PCR relied on a set of 60 Vbeta primers and 13 Jbeta primers. The data were produced by immunoSEQ multiplex PCR, yet TCRdb's version contains in-frame clones alone and is incomplete. The sample lists fewer than 200,000 clones, under 9.5% occurring once. Material for sequencing was PBMCs. The origin of the receptors is a woman aged 30 to 39 in good health and CMV-seropositive.

The chain uses TRBV11-2 and TRBJ2-7; 9 nucleotides line up with TRBD2. CDR3 length: 15 residues. J gave up 5 bases and V 4 bases, and 9 bases lay outside the gene matches. Germline CDR1 SGHAT, CDR2 FQNNGV. As DNA, the CDR3 is TGTGCCAGCAGCTCCCTGGGACTAGCTCCCAACGAGCAGTACTTC. Translation gives CASSSLGLAPNEQYF. Combining the CDR3 with reference TRBV11-2 and TRBJ2-7 gives the whole variable domain EAGVAQSPRYKIIEKRQSVAFWCNPISGHATLYWYQQILGQGPKLLIQFQNNGVVDDSQLPKDRFSAERLKGVDSTLKIQPAKLEDSAVYLCASSSLGLAPNEQYFGPGTRLTVT.

This clone was recorded once. The chain carries TRBV7-2 and TRBJ2-1; 8 bases are shared with TRBD2. Germline values: CDR1 SGHTA, CDR2 FQGNSA. This CDR3 contains 16 residues. V was clipped by 3 bases and J by 4 bases; unmatched bases: 8. CDR3 residues: CASSFPGLVTYNEQFF. The CDR3 nucleotides are TGTGCCAGCAGCTTTCCGGGACTAGTAACATACAATGAGCAGTTCTTC.

This clone came up a few times. The J gene is TRBJ2-5, the V gene TRBV7-9; 8 nucleotides align to TRBD2. Trimming took 7 bases from V and 3 from J; bases not matched to a gene: 4. The CDR3 is made up of 13 amino acids. Germline-derived CDR1 and CDR2 are SEHNR and FQNEAQ (reference sequence). The CDR3 region is CASTDSGKETQYF. Here the CDR3 DNA reads TGTGCCAGCACCGATAGCGGGAAAGAGACCCAGTACTTC.

The V gene is TRBV5-1, the J gene TRBJ2-4; TRBD2 matches at 9 bases. The germline V gene encodes CDR1 SGHRS and CDR2 YFSETQ. This CDR3 has 14 amino acids. Trimming at V came to 3 bases and at J to 6 bases, leaving 4 bases not matched to a gene. The CDR3 region has the DNA TGCGCCAGCAGCTCGGGACTAGCTATAAACATTCAGTACTTC. Its translation: CASSSGLAINIQYF.

This clone has only a few counts. The V gene is TRBV14, the J gene TRBJ2-3; 14 nucleotides align to TRBD2. The CDR3 length is 15 residues. The V segment lost 7 bases and the J segment 7 bases; nucleotides outside the gene matches: 7. Per the germline V gene, CDR1 is SGHDN and CDR2 is FVKESK. CDR3: CASTPGTSGSYTQYF. DNA of the CDR3: TGTGCCAGCACCCCCGGGACTAGCGGGAGTTATACGCAGTATTTT.

This clone showed up just a few times. V and J are TRBV20-1 and TRBJ2-7, with 7 positions matching TRBD2. This CDR3 comprises 11 residues. CDR1 DFQATT and CDR2 SNEGSKA come from the germline V gene (reference sequence). V was clipped by 5 bases and J by 5 bases; unmatched bases: 3. Here the CDR3 DNA reads TGCAGTGCTCCCGGACTAGACGAGCAGTACTTC. Its translation is CSAPGLDEQYF.

The chain uses TRBV5-1 and TRBJ2-7; 7 bases agree with TRBD2. The CDR3 spans 14 residues. V trimming: 7 bases; J trimming: 1 base; junction bases outside the gene matches: 8. The germline V gene encodes CDR1 SGHRS and CDR2 YFSETQ. The CDR3 reads CASGPREASYEQYF. The DNA for the CDR3 is TGCGCCAGCGGACCCCGGGAGGCTTCCTACGAGCAGTACTTC.

This clone has just a few counts. The genes are TRBV5-4 and TRBJ2-3, with D possibly TRBD2 on 6 matching bases. Trimming took off 0 bases at V and 4 bases at J, with 18 bases between the two ends. The CDR3 is 17 residues long. CDR1 SGHNT and CDR2 YYREEE come from the germline V gene (reference sequence). The CDR3 DNA is TGTGCCAGCAGCTTGGATATTCGTGGGGGGAGCGCAGATACGCAGTATTTT. Its translation is CASSLDIRGGSADTQYF. The complete variable domain, with remaining parts taken from reference TRBV5-4 and TRBJ2-3, reads ETGVTQSPTHLIKTRGQQVTLRCSSQSGHNTVSWYQQALGQGPQFIFQYYREEENGRGNFPPRFSGLQFPNYSSELNVNALELDDSALYLCASSLDIRGGSADTQYFGPGTRLTVL.

The chain joins TRBV5-6 to TRBJ2-5, with 12 bases lining up with TRBD1. The end of the DNA fits TRBJ2-7 better, so the J call may be wrong. Germline V gene data show CDR1 as SGHDT and CDR2 as YYEEEE. There are 16 residues in the CDR3. CDR3 sequence (DNA): TGTGCCAGCAGCCCGGGGACAGGGGGCAGTAACTACGAGCAGTACTTC. The encoded protein is CASSPGTGGSNYEQYF.

This clone came up a few times. The CDR3 loop reads CASSSTGGREKLFF. In DNA form, the CDR3 reads TGTGCCAGCAGTTCAACAGGGGGACGAGAAAAACTGTTTTTT. The chain combines TRBV27 with TRBJ1-4, with TRBD1 matching over 8 bases. Germline-derived CDR1 and CDR2 are MNHEY and SMNVEV (reference sequence). CDR3 length equals 14 residues. The V segment lost 4 bases and the J segment 8 bases; nucleotides outside the gene matches: 6.

The chain joins TRBV13 to TRBJ2-5; D may be TRBD2 (6 bases). The V and J ends lost 8 bases and 4 bases respectively, with 17 bases between them. Germline CDR1 is PRHDT and CDR2 is FYEKMQ (reference sequence). The CDR3 is 14 amino acids. The CDR3, as DNA: TGTGCCAGCGCCTTAGGAGGGAGTGCAGAGACCCAGTACTTC. It specifies CASALGGSAETQYF. Together with reference TRBV13 and TRBJ2-5, the CDR3 gives the full variable domain: AAGVIQSPRHLIKEKRETATLKCYPIPRHDTVYWYQQGPGQDPQFLISFYEKMQSDKGSIPDRFSAQQFSDYHSELNMSSLELGDSALYFCASALGGSAETQYFGPGTRLLVL.

The V and J genes are TRBV19 and TRBJ1-1; no clear D. The germline V and J ends were trimmed by 9 bases and 3 bases, with 8 bases remaining between them. Germline CDR1 and CDR2: LNHDA and SQIVND (reference sequence). The CDR3 covers 11 residues. CDR3 sequence (DNA): TGTGCCAGCCGGGTTTACACTGAAGCTTTCTTT. Amino acids: CASRVYTEAFF.

The sample holds a few counts of this clone. This sequence joins TRBV5-1 and TRBJ2-1, with a possible D match to TRBD2 (6 bases). Deletions cut 2 bases from V and 14 bases from J, with 26 bases between. The CDR3 runs to 16 residues. Germline CDR1 SGHRS, CDR2 YFSETQ. CDR3 protein: CASSLLGRDLGVAEFF. Here the CDR3 DNA reads TGCGCCAGCAGCTTATTGGGGCGGGATCTCGGAGTCGCTGAGTTCTTC.

The chain recombines TRBV7-9 with TRBJ1-1; the match to TRBD1 covers 7 bases. The CDR3 loop spans 15 amino acids. After removal of 5 bases from V and 2 bases from J, the junction contained 8 bases not matched to a gene. The germline V gene encodes CDR1 SEHNR and CDR2 FQNEAQ (reference sequence). As DNA, the CDR3 is TGTGCCAGCAGCCCTTGGACAGGCAGAAACACTGAAGCTTTCTTT. It yields the protein CASSPWTGRNTEAFF.

This clone has only a few counts. The CDR3 loop reads CASSLDRHGSYEQYF. CDR3 coding DNA: TGTGCCAGTAGTCTCGACAGACATGGCTCCTACGAGCAGTACTTC. The chain links TRBV19 to TRBJ2-7, with D possibly matching TRBD1 (5 bases). The CDR3 covers 15 residues. The germline V gene has CDR1 LNHDA and CDR2 SQIVND (reference sequence). Trimming removed 5 bases at V and 0 bases at J, with 14 bases between.

V is TRBV6-6 and J is TRBJ2-7; 10 bases align to TRBD1. The CDR3 is 15 amino acids. Germline CDR1 is MNHNY and CDR2 is SVGAGI (reference sequence). J gave up 5 bases and V 4 bases, and 8 bases lay outside the gene matches. The CDR3 is CASSFLGTGVDEQYF. In DNA form, the CDR3 reads TGTGCCAGCAGTTTCCTCGGGACAGGGGTCGACGAGCAGTACTTC.

The V and J genes are TRBV25-1 and TRBJ1-4, with TRBD1 as a possible D gene (6 bases). This CDR3 contains 13 residues. The germline V gene has CDR1 MGHDK and CDR2 SYGVNS. V gave up 4 bases and J gave up 16 bases, with 19 bases separating them. Here the CDR3 DNA reads TGTGCCAGCAGTGCCCGATACACTACAGGGAGGTTTTTT. It is translated as CASSARYTTGRFF.

The rearrangement uses TRBV5-1 and TRBJ1-4; perhaps TRBD1 as D (5 bases). V gave up 7 bases and J gave up 0 bases, with 10 bases separating them. This CDR3 region has 14 residues. Germline CDR1 SGHRS, CDR2 YFSETQ. The CDR3 DNA follows: TGCGCCAGCCGTTACAGGTCAACTAATGAAAAACTGTTTTTT. Protein product: CASRYRSTNEKLFF.

The rearrangement uses TRBV18 and TRBJ1-1; 7 bases line up with TRBD1. The junction had 2 bases not matched to a gene; V was cut back by 0 bases and J by 1 base. Germline assignment: CDR1 KGHSH and CDR2 LQKENI. This CDR3 region has 15 residues. CDR3 sequence (DNA): TGTGCCAGCTCACCACCGACAGGGCAGAACACTGAAGCTTTCTTT. Translated: CASSPPTGQNTEAFF.

This clone was observed a handful of times. The rearrangement uses TRBV27 and TRBJ1-4; no firm D call. The germline CDR1 and CDR2 sequences are MNHEY and SMNVEV (reference sequence). This CDR3 spans 13 amino acids. The germline V and J ends were trimmed by 6 bases and 6 bases, with 11 bases remaining between them. CDR3 sequence reads: CASRKTWDEKLFF. CDR3 sequence (DNA): TGTGCCAGCAGGAAGACTTGGGATGAAAAACTGTTTTTT.